What follows are 29 T cell receptor beta chains derived from one specimen sequenced in a study of T cells expressing NK-cell markers. TCRdb reprocessed the 5' RACE reads; each CDR3 protein has one entry and no DNA is given. This sample's table has approximately 460,000 distinct CDR3 sequences. Source material: blood T cells: a sorted CD56 or NKG2C T cell subset, CD4+ or CD8+ T cells, or bulk PBMC T cells (not recorded which). These receptors all come from a woman between 18 and 70 years old in good health.

The chain carries TRBV5-1 and TRBJ2-2. Germline loops: CDR1 SGHRS, CDR2 YFSETQ. This CDR3 has 14 residues. The CDR3 reads CASTMTISTGELFF.

The rearrangement uses TRBV20-1 and TRBJ2-7. There are 14 residues in the CDR3. From germline, CDR1 is DFQATT and CDR2 SNEGSKA (reference sequence). This CDR3 reads CSARDLGFSYEQYF.

The chain couples TRBV7-2 to TRBJ2-1; TCRdb outputs TRBD2, but without DNA this stays unchecked. Germline values: CDR1 SGHTA, CDR2 FQGNSA. The CDR3 length is 16 residues. The CDR3: CASSVGWRAFHNEQFF.

The V and J genes are TRBV7-2 and TRBJ2-7; TCRdb designates TRBD2, a call that cannot be tested without DNA. This CDR3 has 15 residues. Germline-derived CDR1 and CDR2 are SGHTA and FQGNSA. The CDR3 is CASSAGPSTGYEQYF. The full variable domain, in which reference TRBV7-2 and TRBJ2-7 provide the parts outside the CDR3, is GAGVSQSPSNKVTEKGKDVELRCDPISGHTALYWYRQSLGQGLEFLIYFQGNSAPDKSGLPSDRFSAERTGGSVSTLTIQRTQQEDSAVYLCASSAGPSTGYEQYFGPGTRLTVT.

This chain links TRBV7-2 with TRBJ2-2; TCRdb's D call, TRBD2, is unchecked because there is no DNA. Germline assignment: CDR1 SGHTA and CDR2 FQGNSA. This CDR3 is built from 17 residues. The CDR3 is CASSLAGLAGRAGELFF. Filled out from reference TRBV7-2 and TRBJ2-2, the complete variable domain reads GAGVSQSPSNKVTEKGKDVELRCDPISGHTALYWYRQSLGQGLEFLIYFQGNSAPDKSGLPSDRFSAERTGGSVSTLTIQRTQQEDSAVYLCASSLAGLAGRAGELFFGEGSRLTVL.

The CDR3 loop reads CASASQGYEQYF. The rearrangement joins TRBV12-5 to TRBJ2-7; the TRBD1 assignment by TCRdb is unverifiable without DNA. Germline V gene sequence: CDR1 LGHNT, CDR2 FRNRAP. This CDR3 has 12 residues.

V is TRBV7-3 and J is TRBJ2-3; TCRdb's D call of TRBD2 is untestable without DNA. This CDR3 spans 15 amino acids. The germline V gene encodes CDR1 SGHTA and CDR2 FQGTGA. The CDR3 region is CASSSRREGVNTQYF.

The V call is TRBV20-1, the J call TRBJ2-7; TCRdb's D gene call, TRBD2, goes unchecked for lack of DNA. The length of the CDR3 is 14 residues. Per germline, CDR1 DFQATT and CDR2 SNEGSKA (reference sequence). The CDR3 loop is CSAPFPLAGYEQYF.

The J gene is TRBJ2-3, the V gene TRBV20-1; the TRBD2 assignment by TCRdb is unverifiable without DNA. The CDR3 sequence is 17 residues long. The V gene's germline CDR1 is DFQATT and CDR2 SNEGSKA (reference sequence). The CDR3 is CSARDSGGGLTTLGQYF.

The J gene is TRBJ2-3, the V gene TRBV12-3 or TRBV12-4; TCRdb's D gene call, TRBD1, goes unchecked for lack of DNA. The CDR3 is made up of 17 amino acids. CDR3 in amino acids: CASQTRGADKSTDTQYF.

The genes are TRBV5-1 and TRBJ2-5; there is no DNA to check the TCRdb D call of TRBD1. The germline V gene has CDR1 SGHRS and CDR2 YFSETQ. The CDR3 spans 14 residues. The CDR3 protein is CASSLQRGQETQYF.

J is TRBJ2-5 and V is TRBV7-2; TCRdb selects TRBD2, and the lack of DNA leaves this call unchecked. CDR1 is SGHTA, CDR2 FQGNSA, per germline. This CDR3 region has 16 residues. Here the CDR3 reads CASRSTGTSRQETQYF.

This chain joins TRBV27 and TRBJ1-5; TCRdb lists TRBD1, though no DNA is available to test this call. The CDR3 covers 15 residues. Germline-derived CDR1 and CDR2 are MNHEY and SMNVEV (reference sequence). This CDR3 is CASSLNDRLNQPQHF.

The J gene is TRBJ2-2, the V gene TRBV20-1. Germline loops: CDR1 DFQATT, CDR2 SNEGSKA (reference sequence). This CDR3 region has 13 residues. The CDR3 sequence: CSHGVVNTGELFF.

The V gene is TRBV20-1, the J gene TRBJ1-1; TCRdb picks TRBD1, but there is no DNA to check that call. Germline assignment: CDR1 DFQATT and CDR2 SNEGSKA (reference sequence). The CDR3 runs 12 residues. This CDR3 is CSATRVNTEAFF.

This chain connects TRBV4-3 to TRBJ2-2. The germline gives CDR1 LGHNA, CDR2 YSLEER. The CDR3 length is 12 residues. The CDR3 is CASSQYTGELFF.

The rearrangement joins TRBV11-2 to TRBJ2-1; TCRdb calls TRBD2, which cannot be checked without DNA. Germline V gives CDR1 SGHAT, CDR2 FQNNGV. The CDR3 is 17 residues long. The CDR3 sequence: CASSLEGLASPLGEQFF.

The V and J genes are TRBV4-3 and TRBJ2-3; TCRdb's D call, TRBD1, is unchecked because there is no DNA. Germline assignment: CDR1 LGHNA and CDR2 YSLEER. CDR3 length: 15 residues. The CDR3 sequence: CASSRTPQGTDTQYF.

The chain recombines TRBV4-3 with TRBJ2-1; TCRdb returns TRBD2, unconfirmable since there is no DNA. The CDR3 spans 16 residues. Per the germline V gene, CDR1 is LGHNA and CDR2 is YSLEER. This CDR3 reads CASSQEEGRHYNEQFF.

This chain joins TRBV7-9 and TRBJ2-7. The CDR3 is made up of 14 amino acids. The germline gives CDR1 SEHNR, CDR2 FQNEAQ (reference sequence). The CDR3 reads CASSLVKSVGEQYF.

CDR3 sequence reads: CASVIAAYNEQFF. This chain links TRBV2 with TRBJ2-1. The CDR3 sequence is 13 residues long. Germline V lookup: CDR1 SNHLY, CDR2 FYNNEI.

The chain links TRBV9 to TRBJ2-2; TCRdb designates TRBD1, a call that cannot be tested without DNA. Germline lookup yields CDR1 SGDLS and CDR2 YYNGEE. The CDR3 contains 19 residues. CDR3 region: CASSAQTTPGQGINGELFF.

The chain couples TRBV6-5 to TRBJ1-1; TCRdb's D call, TRBD1, is unchecked because there is no DNA. Germline CDR1 and CDR2: MNHEY and SVGAGI. The CDR3 spans 13 residues. The CDR3 protein is CASSYFSGQGAFF.

The chain combines TRBV11-3 with TRBJ2-3; TCRdb indicates TRBD2, and absent DNA this call remains unverified. Germline lookup yields CDR1 SGHNT and CDR2 YENEEA. CDR3 length equals 13 residues. The CDR3 loop reads CASSPTSMRTQYF.

CDR3 sequence reads: CSARYGPYEQYF. J is TRBJ2-7 and V is TRBV20-1. The CDR3 sequence is 12 residues long. CDR1 and CDR2 (germline): DFQATT, SNEGSKA (reference sequence).

This sequence joins TRBV7-8 and TRBJ2-7. This CDR3 region has 14 residues. CDR1 SGHVS and CDR2 FQNEAQ come from the germline V gene. The CDR3 sequence is CASSLLGGSYEQYF.

The rearrangement uses TRBV20-1 and TRBJ2-4; TCRdb indicates TRBD1, and absent DNA this call remains unverified. Germline V gene data show CDR1 as DFQATT and CDR2 as SNEGSKA (reference sequence). The CDR3 contains 13 residues. CDR3 residues: CSGQGEAKNIQYF.

This rearrangement joins TRBV18 to TRBJ2-1. This CDR3 is 12 amino acids long. Germline V gene sequence: CDR1 KGHSH, CDR2 LQKENI. This CDR3 is CASSLDMDEQFF.

The V and J genes are TRBV25-1 and TRBJ1-4; the TCRdb call, TRBD1, lacks DNA for checking. CDR1 is MGHDK, CDR2 SYGVNS, per germline. There are 15 residues in the CDR3. CDR3 protein: CASSPGTIGGEKLFF.